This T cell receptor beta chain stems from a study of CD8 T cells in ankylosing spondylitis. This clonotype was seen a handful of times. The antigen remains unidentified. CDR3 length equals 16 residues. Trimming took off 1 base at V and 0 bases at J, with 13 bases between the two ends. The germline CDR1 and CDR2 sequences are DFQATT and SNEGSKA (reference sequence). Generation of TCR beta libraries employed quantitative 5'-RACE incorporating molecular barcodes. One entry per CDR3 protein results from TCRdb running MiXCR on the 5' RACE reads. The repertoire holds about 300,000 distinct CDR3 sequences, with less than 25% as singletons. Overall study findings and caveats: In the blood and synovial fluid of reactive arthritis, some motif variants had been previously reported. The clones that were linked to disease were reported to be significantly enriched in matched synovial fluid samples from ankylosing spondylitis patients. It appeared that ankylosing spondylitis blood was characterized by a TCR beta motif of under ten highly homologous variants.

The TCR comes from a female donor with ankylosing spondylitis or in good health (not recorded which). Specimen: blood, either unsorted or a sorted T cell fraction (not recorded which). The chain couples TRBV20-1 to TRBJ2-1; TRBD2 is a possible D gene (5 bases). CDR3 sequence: CSARAAGAVSYNEQFF. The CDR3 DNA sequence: TGCAGTGCTAGAGCCGCAGGAGCGGTCTCCTACAATGAGCAGTTCTTC.